This paragraph covers one TCR beta chain sequence. Antigen unknown. The sample comes from a study of CD8+ T cells in alopecia areata. The overall study: Affected scalp percentage gauged treated patients' severity.

Sequencing used cDNA as its template, made by extracting RNA and reverse transcribing it. The table came from immunoSEQ multiplex PCR; TCRdb's copy has only in-frame clones and leaves some out. The sample lists some 220,000 clones; around 57% were seen once. The treatment is: oral pan-JAK inhibitor, 5-10 mg twice daily. The study's findings and limits: In scalp samples, resident alphabeta T cells of normal skin are also sequenced.

The CDR3 is 13 amino acids. Germline trimming cut 7 bases from V and 6 bases from J; bases unmatched to any gene: 4. Germline lookup yields CDR1 WSHSY and CDR2 SAAADI. This TCR derives from a human donor with alopecia areata. This sequence joins TRBV10-2 and TRBJ2-7, with 12 bases fitting TRBD2. The starting material was CD4+ T cells sorted from blood, obtained at week 4, from a patient treated with tofacitinib. The CDR3 DNA reads TGCGCCAGCATTGGACTAGCGGGGAGCGAGCAGTACTTC. This sequence encodes CASIGLAGSEQYF.